Listed here are 15 T cell receptor beta chains from one sample, sequenced in a study of human T cells and chemical hapten exposure. This sample's time point: patch test 2, 6 weeks after DPC sensitization. The treatment: therapeutic diphenylcyclopropenone sensitization with weekly scalp DPC. Total RNA extraction was carried out from unfractionated whole blood. TCRdb redid the calling of the RACE reads with MiXCR, one entry per CDR3 protein. The repertoire has roughly 43,000 distinct CDR3 sequences, approximately 10% of them found once; the top ten carry about 14%. The sample was whole blood, taken in connection with sensitization to the hapten diphenylcyclopropenone (DPC). Receptor source: a young woman with alopecia areata. Some clones in this sample may be carry-over from other donors' samples.

This clonotype was detected a few times. The V and J genes are TRBV6-6 and TRBJ2-7; 10 bases map to TRBD1. The J segment lost 3 bases and the V segment lost 5 bases, leaving 16 bases of the junction unmatched. The V gene's germline CDR1 is MNHNY and CDR2 SVGAGI (reference sequence). CDR3 length: 18 amino acids. The CDR3: CASSRRQMSRDRGYEQYF. CDR3 in DNA: TGTGCCAGCAGTAGACGCCAGATGAGCCGGGACAGGGGCTACGAGCAGTACTTC.

This clonotype was observed a handful of times. The chain recombines TRBV18 with TRBJ1-4; D is undetermined. V gave up 3 bases and J gave up 3 bases, with 14 bases separating them. The CDR3 runs 16 residues. CDR1 is KGHSH, CDR2 LQKENI, per germline. CDR3: CASSPFSENSNEKLFF. CDR3 nucleotide sequence: TGTGCCAGCTCACCCTTTTCAGAGAACTCTAATGAAAAACTGTTTTTT.

This chain links TRBV7-9 with TRBJ1-3; no clear D gene. V was pared by 7 bases and J by 0 bases, with 4 bases between. This CDR3 spans 12 amino acids. The germline V gene encodes CDR1 SEHNR and CDR2 FQNEAQ (reference sequence). CDR3 sequence (DNA): TGTGCCAGCACAAACTCTGGAAACACCATATATTTT. As protein: CASTNSGNTIYF.

This clonotype was recorded many times. CDR3 sequence reads: CASSSDRPPTDTQYF. The CDR3 DNA follows: TGTGCCAGCAGCTCGGACAGGCCCCCCACAGATACGCAGTATTTT. The chain carries TRBV7-2 and TRBJ2-3; 7 bases fit TRBD1. CDR1 SGHTA and CDR2 FQGNSA come from the germline V gene. V shed 4 bases, J shed 2 bases, and the junction held 6 bases outside the gene matches. The CDR3 consists of 15 residues.

The rearrangement uses TRBV5-1 and TRBJ2-3; TRBD2 agrees at 9 bases. The germline CDR1 and CDR2 sequences are SGHRS and YFSETQ. CDR3 length: 16 residues. V shed 4 bases and J 1 base; nucleotides not matched to a gene: 7. CDR3 coding DNA: TGCGCCAGCAGCCTGGGACTAGCCGGGGGCACAGATACGCAGTATTTT. As protein: CASSLGLAGGTDTQYF.

This clonotype was detected many times. V and J are TRBV5-4 and TRBJ2-5; 11 bases line up with TRBD2. Germline CDR1 SGHNT, CDR2 YYREEE (reference sequence). The J segment lost 5 bases and the V segment lost 2 bases, leaving 2 bases of the junction unmatched. The CDR3 has 14 residues. CDR3 DNA sequence: TGTGCCAGCAGCTTTAGCGGGGGGGCGGAGACCCAGTACTTC. The encoded protein is CASSFSGGAETQYF.

The chain carries TRBV7-9 and TRBJ1-4; possible D gene TRBD1, 6 bases. Trimming shortened V by 10 bases and J by 5 bases, and 11 bases separated the two germline ends. CDR1 is SEHNR, CDR2 FQNEAQ, per germline (reference sequence). The CDR3 extends over 12 amino acids. CDR3 sequence: CATGQGNEKLFF. The CDR3, as DNA: TGTGCCACCGGCCAGGGGAATGAAAAACTGTTTTTT.

This clonotype was seen a few times. The chain links TRBV2 to TRBJ2-7; tentatively, D is TRBD1 (6 bases). The V end lost 10 bases, the J end lost 6 bases, and 19 bases lay between the germline ends. The CDR3 runs 13 residues. Per the germline V gene, CDR1 is SNHLY and CDR2 is FYNNEI. The CDR3, as DNA: TGTGCCACCCGCAGGGGACCATTGCCCGAGCAGTACTTC. It encodes CATRRGPLPEQYF. The complete variable domain, with remaining parts taken from reference TRBV2 and TRBJ2-7, reads EPEVTQTPSHQVTQMGQEVILRCVPISNHLYFYWYRQILGQKVEFLVSFYNNEISEKSEIFDDQFSVERPDGSNFTLKIRSTKLEDSAMYFCATRRGPLPEQYFGPGTRLTVT.

This clonotype has more than one count but fewer than ten. V and J are TRBV5-4 and TRBJ2-7; 7 bases are shared with TRBD1. Germline assignment: CDR1 SGHNT and CDR2 YYREEE (reference sequence). CDR3 length: 13 residues. Trimming removed 5 bases from V and 4 bases from J; junction bases left unmatched: 6. This CDR3 is CASRISTGYEQYF. The CDR3 region has the DNA TGTGCCAGCAGGATTTCGACAGGGTACGAGCAGTACTTC.

This clonotype appeared a few times. CDR3 DNA sequence: TGTGCCAGCAGTCCGTTTCCTCAGCAGTTCTTC. As protein: CASSPFPQQFF. The V call is TRBV6-2 or TRBV6-3, the J call TRBJ2-1, with D uncertain. The V gene's germline CDR1 is MNHEY and CDR2 SVGEGT. The CDR3 length is 11 residues. Trimming pared 5 bases from V and 11 bases from J, leaving 10 bases between.

The chain links TRBV12-3 or TRBV12-4 to TRBJ1-2, with D tentatively TRBD1 (5 bases). The CDR3 totals 16 residues. Trimming took off 6 bases at V and 0 bases at J, with 17 bases between the two ends. The DNA for the CDR3 is TGTGCCAGCAGCCTTGATCGGGACGTATCTAACTATGGCTACACCTTC. This encodes CASSLDRDVSNYGYTF.

There are many counts of this clonotype. The chain joins TRBV7-2 to TRBJ1-4, with D tentatively TRBD1 (6 bases). V gave up 3 bases and J gave up 8 bases, with 10 bases separating them. Germline CDR1 is SGHTA and CDR2 is FQGNSA. The CDR3 covers 13 residues. The CDR3, as DNA: TGTGCCAGCAGCTTCAGGGGTGGGGAAAAACTGTTTTTT. Its translation: CASSFRGGEKLFF.

This clonotype was seen a few times. The V and J genes are TRBV19 and TRBJ2-2; no clear D gene. V was cut by 2 bases and J by 1 base, with 2 bases left in between. This CDR3 spans 13 amino acids. CDR1 is LNHDA, CDR2 SQIVND, per germline (reference sequence). The CDR3 DNA reads as TGTGCCAGTAGTATAATGAACACCGGGGAGCTGTTTTTT. Encoded protein: CASSIMNTGELFF.

This clonotype was detected a few times. The rearrangement uses TRBV5-6 and TRBJ1-5; the D gene is possibly TRBD1 (6 bases). This CDR3 spans 15 amino acids. V lost 4 bases, J lost 7 bases, and 18 bases lay in between. The germline gives CDR1 SGHDT, CDR2 YYEEEE. Here the CDR3 reads CASSAGGGKAQPQHF. CDR3 nucleotides: TGTGCCAGCAGCGCCGGCGGGGGCAAGGCACAGCCCCAGCATTTT. The whole variable domain, remainder taken from reference TRBV5-6 and TRBJ1-5, is DAGVTQSPTHLIKTRGQQVTLRCSPKSGHDTVSWYQQALGQGPQFIFQYYEEEERQRGNFPDRFSGHQFPNYSSELNVNALLLGDSALYLCASSAGGGKAQPQHFGDGTRLSIL.

This clonotype was recorded many times. This rearrangement joins TRBV12-3 or TRBV12-4 to TRBJ1-6; no firm D call. The CDR3 extends over 16 amino acids. V was trimmed by 8 bases and J by 0 bases, leaving 14 bases between them. The CDR3 loop is CASSTGISSYNSPLHF. Here the CDR3 DNA reads TGTGCCAGCTCGACGGGGATTAGCTCCTATAATTCACCCCTCCACTTT.